This T cell receptor (beta chain) was sequenced in a study of T cell responses to AZD1222 COVID-19 vaccine. Study-wide findings and caveats: Among the donors, most were white British and more were female, and clonal diversity was possibly underestimated.

A remark on this clone: Its antigen is not known.

The assay was immunoSEQ multiplex PCR, and TCRdb's table has in-frame clones only and misses some. The sample carries 200,000 or so clones, almost 95% recorded once. This receptor was identified in an adult in good health. Here the sequenced sample was peripheral blood, taken on day 0 of AZD1222 vaccination.

The CDR3 DNA sequence: TGTGCCAGCAGCTACCTGACGGAGTATGGCTACACCTTC. Its translation is CASSYLTEYGYTF. The V and J genes are TRBV25-1 and TRBJ1-2, with D uncertain. Germline V gene lookup returns CDR1 MGHDK and CDR2 SYGVNS. V dropped 6 bases and J dropped 5 bases, with 13 bases sitting between them. The CDR3 is 13 amino acids.